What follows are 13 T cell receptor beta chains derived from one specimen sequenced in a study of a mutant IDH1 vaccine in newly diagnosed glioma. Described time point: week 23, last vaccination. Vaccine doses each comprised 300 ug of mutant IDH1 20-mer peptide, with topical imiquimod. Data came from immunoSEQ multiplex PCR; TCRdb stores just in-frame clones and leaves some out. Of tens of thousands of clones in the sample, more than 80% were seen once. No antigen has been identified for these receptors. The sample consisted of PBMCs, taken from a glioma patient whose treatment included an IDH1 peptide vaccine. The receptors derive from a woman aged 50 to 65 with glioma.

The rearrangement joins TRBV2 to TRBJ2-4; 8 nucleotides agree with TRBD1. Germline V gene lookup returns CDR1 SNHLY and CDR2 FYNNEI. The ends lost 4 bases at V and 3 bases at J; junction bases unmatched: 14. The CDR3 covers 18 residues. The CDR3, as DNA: TGTGCCAGCAGTGTTATGACCGGGACAGGAGAGAACAAAAACATTCAGTACTTC. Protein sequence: CASSVMTGTGENKNIQYF.

Written as DNA, the CDR3 is TGTGCCAGCAGCTCGCAGGGACAGGGACGGAATTCACCCCTCCACTTT. It codes for CASSSQGQGRNSPLHF. V and J are TRBV5-4 and TRBJ1-6, with TRBD1 matching 9 bases. There are 16 residues in the CDR3. Per germline, CDR1 SGHNT and CDR2 YYREEE (reference sequence). J was trimmed by 7 bases and V by 3 bases; bases with no gene match: 8.

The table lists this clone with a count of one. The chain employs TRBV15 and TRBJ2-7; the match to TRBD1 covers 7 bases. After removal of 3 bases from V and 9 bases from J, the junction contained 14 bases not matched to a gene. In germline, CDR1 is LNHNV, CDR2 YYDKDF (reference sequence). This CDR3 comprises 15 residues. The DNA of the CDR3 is TGTGCCACCAGCAGTCTCTGGACAGGTTTATTGGGGCAGTACTTC. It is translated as CATSSLWTGLLGQYF.

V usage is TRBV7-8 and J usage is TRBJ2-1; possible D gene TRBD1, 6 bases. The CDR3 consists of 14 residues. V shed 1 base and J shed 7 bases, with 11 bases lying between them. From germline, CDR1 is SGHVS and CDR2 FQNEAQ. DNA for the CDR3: TGTGCCAGCAGCTTAGGTCACAGGGCAAATGAGCAGTTCTTC. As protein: CASSLGHRANEQFF.

CDR3 in DNA: TGTGCCAGCAGCCAAGATTGGCTAGCGGACAGGACAGATACGCAGTATTTT. As protein: CASSQDWLADRTDTQYF. The chain is built from TRBV14 and TRBJ2-3; D tentatively reads TRBD1 or TRBD2 (7 bases each). This CDR3 is built from 17 residues. V lost 0 bases and J 3 bases, leaving 16 bases between the germline ends. CDR1 and CDR2 (germline): SGHDN, FVKESK.

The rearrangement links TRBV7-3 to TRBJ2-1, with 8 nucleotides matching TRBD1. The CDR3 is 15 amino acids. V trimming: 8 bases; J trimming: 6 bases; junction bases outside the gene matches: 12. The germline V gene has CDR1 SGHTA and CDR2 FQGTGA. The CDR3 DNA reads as TGTGCCAGCGCCCCGAGCGGACAGGGCTTCAATGAGCAGTTCTTC. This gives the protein CASAPSGQGFNEQFF.

The CDR3 nucleotides read TGTGCCAGCAGCTTCGGGACTAGCGGGCGTCGCTCCTACGAGCAGTACTTC. As protein: CASSFGTSGRRSYEQYF. The chain couples TRBV11-2 to TRBJ2-7; 12 bases line up with TRBD2. Germline trimming cut 3 bases from V and 0 bases from J; bases unmatched to any gene: 6. Germline-derived CDR1 and CDR2 are SGHAT and FQNNGV. The CDR3 is 17 residues long.

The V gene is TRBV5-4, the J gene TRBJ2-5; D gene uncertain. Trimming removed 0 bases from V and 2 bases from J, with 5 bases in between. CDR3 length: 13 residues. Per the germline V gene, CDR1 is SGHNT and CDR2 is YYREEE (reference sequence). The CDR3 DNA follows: TGTGCCAGCAGCTTGGGTGGGCAAGAGACCCAGTACTTC. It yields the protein CASSLGGQETQYF.

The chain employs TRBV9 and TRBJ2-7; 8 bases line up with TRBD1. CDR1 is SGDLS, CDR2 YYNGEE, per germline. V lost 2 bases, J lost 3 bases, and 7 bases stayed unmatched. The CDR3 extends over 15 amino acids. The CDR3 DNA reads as TGTGCCAGCAGCGTGGCCTACGGACAGGGCTACGAGCAGTACTTC. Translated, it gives CASSVAYGQGYEQYF. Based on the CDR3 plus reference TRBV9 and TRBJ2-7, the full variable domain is DSGVTQTPKHLITATGQRVTLRCSPRSGDLSVYWYQQSLDQGLQFLIQYYNGEERAKGNILERFSAQQFPDLHSELNLSSLELGDSALYFCASSVAYGQGYEQYFGPGTRLTVT.

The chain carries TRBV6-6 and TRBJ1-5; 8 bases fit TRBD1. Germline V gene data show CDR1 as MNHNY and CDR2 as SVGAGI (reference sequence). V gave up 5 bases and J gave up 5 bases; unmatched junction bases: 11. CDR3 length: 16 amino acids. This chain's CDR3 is CASSGKLGTGHQPQHF. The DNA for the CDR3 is TGTGCCAGCAGTGGAAAGCTAGGGACAGGCCATCAGCCCCAGCATTTT.

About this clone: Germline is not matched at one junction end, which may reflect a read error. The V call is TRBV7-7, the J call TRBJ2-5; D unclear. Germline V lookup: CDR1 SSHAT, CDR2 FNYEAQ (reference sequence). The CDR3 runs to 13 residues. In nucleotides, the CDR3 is TGTGCTAGCAGCTTCTGGGTCCAAGAGACCCAGTACTTC. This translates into CASSFWVQETQYF.

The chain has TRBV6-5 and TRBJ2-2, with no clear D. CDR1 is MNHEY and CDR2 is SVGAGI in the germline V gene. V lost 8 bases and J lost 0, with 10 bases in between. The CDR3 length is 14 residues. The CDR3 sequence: CASRATANTGELFF. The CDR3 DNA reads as TGTGCCAGCCGAGCCACCGCGAACACCGGGGAGCTGTTTTTT.

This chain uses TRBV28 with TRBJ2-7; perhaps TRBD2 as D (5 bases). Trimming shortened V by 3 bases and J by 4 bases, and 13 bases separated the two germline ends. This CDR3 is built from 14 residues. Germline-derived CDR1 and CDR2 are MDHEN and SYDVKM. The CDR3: CASSFMGVSYEQYF. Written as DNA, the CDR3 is TGTGCCAGCAGTTTTATGGGAGTTTCTTACGAGCAGTACTTC.